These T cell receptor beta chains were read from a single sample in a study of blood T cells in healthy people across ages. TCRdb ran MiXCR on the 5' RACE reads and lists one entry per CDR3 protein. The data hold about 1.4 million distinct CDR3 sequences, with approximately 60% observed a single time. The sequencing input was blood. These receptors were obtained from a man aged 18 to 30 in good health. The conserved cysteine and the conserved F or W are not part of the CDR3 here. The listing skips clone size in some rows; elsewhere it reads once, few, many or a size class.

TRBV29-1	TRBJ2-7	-	SVESAGYEQY
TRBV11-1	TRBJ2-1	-	ASRGRASGHNEQF
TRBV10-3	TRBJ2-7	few	AIREKTGSNEQY
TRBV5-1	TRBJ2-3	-	ASGLESGTDTQY
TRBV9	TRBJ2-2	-	ASTSGRGKANTGELF
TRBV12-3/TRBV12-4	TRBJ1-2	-	ASSWGRSYGYT
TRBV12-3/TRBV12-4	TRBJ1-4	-	ASRTTSNEKQF
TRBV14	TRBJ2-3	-	ASSKAGSSTDTQY
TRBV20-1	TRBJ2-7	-	SARRSLSYEQY
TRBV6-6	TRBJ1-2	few	ASSLLPGTGDGYT
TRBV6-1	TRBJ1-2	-	ASRGDRGVVVWVADGYT
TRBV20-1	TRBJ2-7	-	SASPQRGLPGAQY
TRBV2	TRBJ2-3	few	ASTSSLITDTQY
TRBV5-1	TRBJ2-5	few	ASSLTKETQY
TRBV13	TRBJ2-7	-	ASSSIGLAGSYEQY
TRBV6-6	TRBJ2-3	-	ASTHYPADTQY
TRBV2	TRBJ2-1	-	ASSEGQPGFNEQF
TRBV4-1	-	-	ASSQLRRGEETQY
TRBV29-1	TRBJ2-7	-	SVVPEASYEQY
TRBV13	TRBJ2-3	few	ASSLAGTGRDTQY
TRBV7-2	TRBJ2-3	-	ATSGWFTDTQY
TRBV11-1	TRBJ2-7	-	ASSLVVSCNEQY
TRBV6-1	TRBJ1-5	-	ARLRNSGEGRPQH
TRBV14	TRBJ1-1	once	ASSQEGGNDTEAF
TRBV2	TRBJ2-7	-	ASSEIQTTYEQY
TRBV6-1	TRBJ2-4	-	ASSVSRYYKNIQY
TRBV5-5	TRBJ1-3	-	ASSLGLNTIY
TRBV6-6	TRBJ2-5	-	ASRRLDWQETQY
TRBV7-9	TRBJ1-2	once	ASSLPRGQVSGYT
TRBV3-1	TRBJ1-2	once	ASSLGTEEDYGYT
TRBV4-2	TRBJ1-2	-	ASSQADRAYGYT
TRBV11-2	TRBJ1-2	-	ASSLDPQGASGYT
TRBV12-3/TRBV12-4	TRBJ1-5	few	ASSRQGVAGPQH
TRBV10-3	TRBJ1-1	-	AITSGRTEAF
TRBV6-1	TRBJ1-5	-	ASSPRDIFQPQH
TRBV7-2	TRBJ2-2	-	ASSLAPAGELF